The 21 T cell receptor beta chains reported below all come from one sample, sequenced in a study of blood T cell repertoires in COVID-19. TCRdb keeps only in-frame clones here, not all; method: immunoSEQ multiplex PCR. The data show approximately 98,000 clones, around 85% seen once. Sequencing was performed on peripheral blood. All receptors derive from a woman older than 75 with acute or convalescent COVID-19.

The chain employs TRBV6-5 and TRBJ1-2; D perhaps matches TRBD1 (5 bases). The CDR3 loop spans 14 amino acids. Trimming removed 2 bases from V and 4 bases from J, with 11 bases in between. Germline V lookup: CDR1 MNHEY, CDR2 SVGAGI. This chain's CDR3 is CASSYGGLGYGYTF. As DNA, the CDR3 is TGTGCCAGCAGTTACGGGGGGTTAGGCTATGGCTACACCTTC.

V is TRBV2 and J is TRBJ1-6; weak D call: TRBD1 (6 bases). CDR1 is SNHLY and CDR2 is FYNNEI in the germline V gene. The CDR3 totals 14 residues. Trimming shortened V by 7 bases and J by 8 bases, and 15 bases separated the two germline ends. The CDR3 spells CASKEGHGYSPLHF. The CDR3 bases are TGTGCCAGCAAAGAGGGACACGGGTATTCACCCCTCCACTTT.

Comment on this clone: Other DNA sequences from this sample encode an identical CDR3 as well. V and J are TRBV28 and TRBJ2-2; TRBD1 matches 7 bases. With V trimmed by 4 bases and J by 0 bases, 2 bases remained unmatched. Germline CDR1 reads MDHEN; CDR2 reads SYDVKM. CDR3 length: 15 residues. The CDR3 reads CASSSTGANTGELFF. For the CDR3, the DNA is TGTGCCAGCAGTTCCACAGGGGCGAACACCGGGGAGCTGTTTTTT.

This clone occurred a few times. The rearrangement joins TRBV30 to TRBJ1-2, with TRBD1 identical over 12 bases. This CDR3 region has 12 residues. J lost 12 bases, V lost 3 bases, and 5 bases had no gene match. Germline V lookup: CDR1 GTSNPN, CDR2 SVGIG (reference sequence). The CDR3 sequence: CAWSPGQGANTF. CDR3 coding DNA: TGTGCCTGGAGCCCGGGACAGGGGGCGAACACCTTC.

The V gene is TRBV6-1, the J gene TRBJ2-5; D gene ambiguous. Germline values: CDR1 MNHNS, CDR2 SASEGT. The V and J ends lost 2 bases and 3 bases respectively, with 4 bases between them. The CDR3 covers 12 residues. CDR3 sequence reads: CASSELKETQYF. Here the CDR3 DNA reads TGTGCCAGCAGTGAACTAAAAGAGACCCAGTACTTC.

The V gene is TRBV30, the J gene TRBJ2-3; the match to TRBD2 covers 8 bases. V lost 2 bases, J lost 11 bases, and 6 bases stayed unmatched. There are 12 residues in the CDR3. Germline loops: CDR1 GTSNPN, CDR2 SVGIG (reference sequence). The CDR3 DNA is TGTGCCTGGAGTCTCTACGGGGGGGGGCAGTATTTT. Protein sequence: CAWSLYGGGQYF.

The chain employs TRBV15 and TRBJ1-2, with D maybe TRBD1 (6 bases). CDR1 LNHNV and CDR2 YYDKDF come from the germline V gene (reference sequence). The V end was cut by 3 bases, the J end by 2 bases, with 13 bases between. The CDR3 length is 15 residues. CDR3 in amino acids: CATSRGGASNYGYTF. In DNA form, the CDR3 reads TGTGCCACCAGCAGGGGGGGGGCATCGAACTATGGCTACACCTTC.

This clone showed up just a few times. This chain uses TRBV2 with TRBJ1-5, with 7 bases that match TRBD1. The germline V gene has CDR1 SNHLY and CDR2 FYNNEI. Unmatched junction bases numbered 8, after V lost 1 base and J lost 8 bases. The length of the CDR3 is 15 residues. Here the CDR3 reads CASSEGNRGVKPQHF. The CDR3 DNA sequence: TGTGCCAGCAGTGAAGGGAACAGGGGAGTGAAGCCCCAGCATTTT.

J is TRBJ2-3 and V is TRBV29-1; 9 positions agree with TRBD1. CDR1 and CDR2 (germline): SQVTM, ANQGSEA. V lost 4 bases to trimming and J lost 4 bases; unmatched junction nucleotides: 6. The CDR3 is made up of 14 amino acids. The CDR3, as DNA: TGCAGCGTTGGCCCGGACAGGGGCTCAGATACGCAGTATTTT. Translating gives CSVGPDRGSDTQYF.

The chain employs TRBV28 and TRBJ1-5; no definite D call. Germline CDR1 MDHEN, CDR2 SYDVKM. Trimming took 2 bases from V and 0 from J, leaving 11 bases between them. This CDR3 comprises 16 residues. CDR3 residues: CASSLIGGYSNQPQHF. The CDR3 DNA follows: TGTGCCAGCAGTTTAATCGGCGGATATAGCAATCAGCCCCAGCATTTT.

This clone was seen a single time. The CDR3 DNA follows: TGTGCCAGCAGTGGGGACAGGGGAGGTTCCTACGAGCAGTACTTC. Protein: CASSGDRGGSYEQYF. The rearrangement joins TRBV6-2 or TRBV6-3 to TRBJ2-7, with 10 bases matching TRBD1. The CDR3 consists of 15 residues. The V gene end was trimmed by 5 bases and the J gene end by 1 base; junction bases not matched to a gene: 5. CDR1 is MNHEY and CDR2 is SVGEGT in the germline V gene.

This clone was recorded only once. V is TRBV19 and J is TRBJ1-5; 10 nucleotides align to TRBD1. Trimming at V came to 2 bases and at J to 6 bases, leaving 1 base not matched to a gene. CDR3 length equals 14 residues. Germline values: CDR1 LNHDA, CDR2 SQIVND (reference sequence). The DNA for the CDR3 is TGTGCCAGTAGTATACGGGACAGGGGTCAGCCCCAGCATTTT. It yields the protein CASSIRDRGQPQHF.

The V call is TRBV7-2, the J call TRBJ2-5; a possible D gene is TRBD1 (5 bases). Trimming took off 1 base at V and 3 bases at J, with 12 bases between the two ends. The CDR3 consists of 15 residues. Germline V lookup: CDR1 SGHTA, CDR2 FQGNSA. CDR3 sequence: CASSLVFTGKETQYF. The CDR3 DNA follows: TGTGCCAGCAGCTTAGTTTTTACAGGAAAAGAGACCCAGTACTTC.

J is TRBJ1-2 and V is TRBV4-3; D is undetermined. V gave up 0 bases and J gave up 5 bases, with 10 bases separating them. The CDR3 covers 14 residues. Germline assignment: CDR1 LGHNA and CDR2 YSLEER. CDR3 nucleotides: TGCGCCAGCAGCCAAGATCCGGGGAGTTATGGCTACACCTTC. This codes for CASSQDPGSYGYTF.

The chain recombines TRBV9 with TRBJ1-3; 7 nucleotides line up with TRBD1. The CDR3 covers 18 residues. From germline, CDR1 is SGDLS and CDR2 YYNGEE. J lost 0 bases, V lost 3 bases, and 12 bases had no gene match. CDR3 residues: CASSEASGGSFSGNTIYF. CDR3 sequence (DNA): TGTGCCAGCAGCGAGGCGTCAGGGGGAAGTTTCTCTGGAAACACCATATATTTT.

V gene TRBV10-3 combines with J gene TRBJ2-5, with D possibly TRBD1 on 6 matching bases. The V end lost 5 bases, the J end lost 4 bases, and 14 bases lay between the germline ends. Per germline, CDR1 ENHRY and CDR2 SYGVKD. CDR3 length: 14 residues. In nucleotides, the CDR3 is TGTGCCATCAGTCCGGAAGGGGGTATAGAGACCCAGTACTTC. It specifies CAISPEGGIETQYF.

The rearrangement links TRBV28 to TRBJ1-2; the D gene is possibly TRBD1 (5 bases). Germline CDR1 is MDHEN and CDR2 is SYDVKM. Trimming stripped 6 bases from V and 4 bases from J, with 15 bases between. The CDR3 sequence is 14 residues long. The CDR3 DNA reads as TGTGCCAGCAGCACGGGGGGGACTTTCTATGGCTACACCTTC. Translated: CASSTGGTFYGYTF.

This clone occurred once. The chain employs TRBV5-4 and TRBJ1-1; 9 bases are shared with TRBD1. This CDR3 comprises 14 residues. With 3 bases clipped from V and 3 bases from J, the junction kept 3 bases outside the gene matches. In germline, CDR1 is SGHNT, CDR2 YYREEE (reference sequence). In DNA, the CDR3 is TGTGCCAGCAGCTGGGACAGGGTAGACACTGAAGCTTTCTTT. It codes for CASSWDRVDTEAFF.

The CDR3 bases are TGTGCCAGCAGCCATAGGGGCGGTATGAACACTGAAGCTTTCTTT. As protein: CASSHRGGMNTEAFF. This sequence joins TRBV5-4 and TRBJ1-1, with TRBD1 as a possible D gene (5 bases). The CDR3 has 15 amino acids. V was clipped by 4 bases and J by 0 bases, with 13 bases between them. CDR1 is SGHNT, CDR2 YYREEE, per germline (reference sequence).

The V gene is TRBV7-2, the J gene TRBJ1-4, with 10 positions matching TRBD1. CDR3 length: 15 residues. Unmatched junction bases numbered 4, after V lost 2 bases and J lost 7 bases. From germline, CDR1 is SGHTA and CDR2 FQGNSA. In DNA form, the CDR3 reads TGTGCCAGCAGCTTACGACAGGGGGCGCGTGAAAAACTGTTTTTT. It is translated as CASSLRQGAREKLFF.

This chain uses TRBV5-5 with TRBJ1-4, with D perhaps TRBD1 (6 bases). Germline V gene lookup returns CDR1 SGHKS and CDR2 YYEKEE (reference sequence). V gave up 3 bases and J gave up 0 bases, with 9 bases separating them. The CDR3 loop spans 15 amino acids. In DNA, the CDR3 is TGTGCCAGCAGCTCAGGACAGACAACTAATGAAAAACTGTTTTTT. It translates to CASSSGQTTNEKLFF.